A selection of T cell receptor beta chains follows, all from one sample in a study of blood T cells in healthy people across ages. TCRdb processed the 5' RACE reads anew with MiXCR; each CDR3 protein has one entry. The sample lists about 620,000 distinct CDR3 sequences, around 50% occurring once. The sequenced sample consisted of blood. These receptors all stem from a woman of 80 years or more in good health. CDR3s include the opening cysteine and the closing phenylalanine or tryptophan. The order of the fields is clone size, J gene, D gene, V gene, CDR3 DNA, CDR3 protein. A D gene is named only where the DNA matches it firmly. Part of the rows lack a size; the others show once, few, many or a class for expanded clones.

abundance: few
j_gene: TRBJ1-1
d_gene: .
v_gene: TRBV20-1
CDR3nt: TGCAGTGCTCCCAGACAGGTCAAGAACACTGAAGCTTTCTTT
CDR3aa: CSAPRQVKNTEAFF

abundance: few
j_gene: TRBJ1-5
d_gene: .
v_gene: TRBV28
CDR3nt: TGTGCCAGCAGTGTCCAGGGCCCCCAGCATTTT
CDR3aa: CASSVQGPQHF

abundance: few
j_gene: TRBJ2-7
d_gene: TRBD1
v_gene: TRBV18
CDR3nt: TGTGCCAGCTCACCCCGGACAGGGAAGGGTTACGAGCAGTACTTC
CDR3aa: CASSPRTGKGYEQYF

abundance: .
j_gene: TRBJ2-3
d_gene: .
v_gene: TRBV20-1
CDR3nt: TGCAGTGCCCCGGCCACTTTCAAAATCCCTAGCACAGATACGCAGTATTTT
CDR3aa: CSAPATFKIPSTDTQYF

abundance: .
j_gene: TRBJ2-7
d_gene: TRBD2
v_gene: TRBV12-3/TRBV12-4
CDR3nt: TGTGCCAGCCGACGAGCGGGAGGGCCCTACGAGCAGTACTTC
CDR3aa: CASRRAGGPYEQYF

abundance: .
j_gene: TRBJ1-5
d_gene: TRBD1
v_gene: TRBV20-1
CDR3nt: TGCAGTGCTAGAGTTTCTTTTAGGACAGGGGGCAATCAGCCCCAGCATTTT
CDR3aa: CSARVSFRTGGNQPQHF

abundance: .
j_gene: TRBJ2-7
d_gene: .
v_gene: TRBV10-3
CDR3nt: TGTGCCATCAGTGAGGGCGGAGAGGTTTACGAGCAGTACTTC
CDR3aa: CAISEGGEVYEQYF

abundance: many
j_gene: TRBJ1-2
d_gene: TRBD1
v_gene: TRBV11-2
CDR3nt: TGTGCCAGCAGCTTAACGGGACAGGGGGGCTATGGCTACACCTTC
CDR3aa: CASSLTGQGGYGYTF

abundance: .
j_gene: TRBJ2-1
d_gene: .
v_gene: TRBV10-3
CDR3nt: TGTGCCATCAGTGAATCTTTGGCAGCCGAGCAGTTCTTC
CDR3aa: CAISESLAAEQFF

abundance: few
j_gene: TRBJ1-5
d_gene: .
v_gene: TRBV4-1
CDR3nt: TGCGCCAGCAGCCCAGGTAGGGGCAGGGAGGGCAATCAGCCCCAGCATTTT
CDR3aa: CASSPGRGREGNQPQHF

abundance: .
j_gene: TRBJ2-1
d_gene: .
v_gene: TRBV6-2/TRBV6-3
CDR3nt: TGTGCCAGCAGTTGGGGGGCTAGCGGGCAGTTCTTC
CDR3aa: CASSWGASGQFF

abundance: .
j_gene: TRBJ2-1
d_gene: .
v_gene: TRBV27
CDR3nt: TGTGCCAGCAGCTCCCCCGGTTTGGGTTACGAGCAGTTCTTC
CDR3aa: CASSSPGLGYEQFF

abundance: few
j_gene: TRBJ2-7
d_gene: TRBD2
v_gene: TRBV6-1
CDR3nt: TGTGCCAGCAGTGTGGGGCTAGCGGCGATCTACGAGCAGTACTTC
CDR3aa: CASSVGLAAIYEQYF

abundance: many
j_gene: TRBJ2-1
d_gene: .
v_gene: TRBV11-1
CDR3nt: TGTGCCAGCGGCCTCGGGCAGGGGGGTAGTTCGTTCGGCAATGAGCAGTTCTTC
CDR3aa: CASGLGQGGSSFGNEQFF

abundance: .
j_gene: TRBJ2-7
d_gene: .
v_gene: TRBV15
CDR3nt: TGTGCCACCAGCAGCGGGAATACCTACGAGCAGTACTTC
CDR3aa: CATSSGNTYEQYF

abundance: many
j_gene: TRBJ2-7
d_gene: TRBD1
v_gene: TRBV20-1
CDR3nt: TGCAGTGCTAGACCCGCCGGACAGGGTACCTACGAGCAGTACTTC
CDR3aa: CSARPAGQGTYEQYF

abundance: .
j_gene: TRBJ1-1
d_gene: .
v_gene: TRBV20-1
CDR3nt: TGCAGTGCTAGGGGGGGGGCTGGTGAAGCTTTCTTT
CDR3aa: CSARGGAGEAFF

abundance: few
j_gene: TRBJ2-2
d_gene: .
v_gene: TRBV12-3/TRBV12-4
CDR3nt: TGTGCCAGCAGTCCCCGGGGGTGGGCCACCGGGGAGCTGTTTTTT
CDR3aa: CASSPRGWATGELFF

abundance: few
j_gene: TRBJ2-3
d_gene: .
v_gene: TRBV27
CDR3nt: TGTGCCAGCAGTTTTACCGGGGCTACAGATACGCAGTATTTT
CDR3aa: CASSFTGATDTQYF

abundance: .
j_gene: TRBJ2-1
d_gene: .
v_gene: TRBV29-1
CDR3nt: TGCAGCGTTGTACGTAGCGGCTCCTACAATGAGCAGTTCTTC
CDR3aa: CSVVRSGSYNEQFF

abundance: few
j_gene: TRBJ2-1
d_gene: TRBD2
v_gene: TRBV3-1
CDR3nt: TGTGCCAGCAGCCAGACTAGCGGGGAAAAAGAGCAGTTCTTC
CDR3aa: CASSQTSGEKEQFF

abundance: .
j_gene: TRBJ1-2
d_gene: .
v_gene: TRBV4-2
CDR3nt: TGTGCCAGCAGCCAAGAGAGGAGGTCAAGCTATTTCTATGGCTACACCTTC
CDR3aa: CASSQERRSSYFYGYTF

abundance: .
j_gene: TRBJ2-1
d_gene: TRBD1
v_gene: TRBV5-1
CDR3nt: TGCGCCAGCAGCAAGGGACAGCCCTACAATGAGCAGTTCTTC
CDR3aa: CASSKGQPYNEQFF

abundance: few
j_gene: TRBJ2-7
d_gene: TRBD2
v_gene: TRBV5-6
CDR3nt: TGTGCCAGCAGTTCCGCGGGAGGGAGAATATACGAGCAGTACTTC
CDR3aa: CASSSAGGRIYEQYF

abundance: many
j_gene: TRBJ1-1
d_gene: TRBD1
v_gene: TRBV29-1
CDR3nt: TGCAGCGTTGGTATTTGGGGACAGAGGAACACTGAAGCTTTCTTT
CDR3aa: CSVGIWGQRNTEAFF

abundance: .
j_gene: TRBJ2-3
d_gene: TRBD2
v_gene: TRBV20-1
CDR3nt: TGCAGTGCTAGTCCCGGGGGGGCCACAGATACGCAGTATTTT
CDR3aa: CSASPGGATDTQYF

abundance: once
j_gene: TRBJ2-5
d_gene: .
v_gene: TRBV12-5
CDR3nt: TGTGCTAGTGGTCCAGACAGGAATTTGTACCAAGAGACCCAGTACTTC
CDR3aa: CASGPDRNLYQETQYF

abundance: .
j_gene: TRBJ2-1
d_gene: TRBD1
v_gene: TRBV15
CDR3nt: TGTGCCACCAGCAGATCCCCGGGACAGAACAATGAGCAGTTCTTC
CDR3aa: CATSRSPGQNNEQFF

abundance: many
j_gene: TRBJ1-5
d_gene: .
v_gene: TRBV7-9
CDR3nt: TGTGCCAGCAGCTTAGGAGGGGATCAGCCCCAGCATTTT
CDR3aa: CASSLGGDQPQHF

abundance: .
j_gene: TRBJ2-1
d_gene: TRBD2
v_gene: TRBV3-1
CDR3nt: TGTGCCAGCAGCCCTTCGCGGGAGGGCCTGGGGGATGAGCAGTTCTTC
CDR3aa: CASSPSREGLGDEQFF

abundance: .
j_gene: TRBJ1-3
d_gene: .
v_gene: TRBV3-1
CDR3nt: TGTGCCAGCAGCCAGGGAGTCGGAAACACCATATATTTT
CDR3aa: CASSQGVGNTIYF

abundance: many
j_gene: TRBJ1-6
d_gene: .
v_gene: TRBV27
CDR3nt: TGTGCCAGCAGTCCAGGGCTAGCTAATTCACCCCTCCACTTT
CDR3aa: CASSPGLANSPLHF

abundance: .
j_gene: TRBJ2-4
d_gene: TRBD2
v_gene: TRBV20-1
CDR3nt: TGCAGTGCCCCGAACCCGGCTAGCGGAGACAAAAACATTCAGTACTTC
CDR3aa: CSAPNPASGDKNIQYF

abundance: .
j_gene: TRBJ2-7
d_gene: TRBD1
v_gene: TRBV6-2/TRBV6-3
CDR3nt: TGTGCCAGCACGGACAGGGGGCTGTACGAGCAGTACTTC
CDR3aa: CASTDRGLYEQYF

abundance: .
j_gene: TRBJ2-2
d_gene: TRBD1
v_gene: TRBV30
CDR3nt: TGTGCCTGGAGTGAACAGGGGATCGAGCTGTTTTTT
CDR3aa: CAWSEQGIELFF

abundance: many
j_gene: TRBJ2-1
d_gene: .
v_gene: TRBV2
CDR3nt: TGTGCCAGCAAGCTTAACCTACCCACCTCCTACAATGAGCAGTTCTTC
CDR3aa: CASKLNLPTSYNEQFF

abundance: .
j_gene: TRBJ2-7
d_gene: TRBD2
v_gene: TRBV12-3/TRBV12-4
CDR3nt: TGTGCCAGCAGTTTGTTAGAGCTAGCGGGGCGGGGCGAGCAGTACTTC
CDR3aa: CASSLLELAGRGEQYF

abundance: .
j_gene: TRBJ2-5
d_gene: TRBD2
v_gene: TRBV20-1
CDR3nt: TGCAGTGCTAGTCTCGGGGGAGCGGGGGGCTTGGAGACCCAGTACTTC
CDR3aa: CSASLGGAGGLETQYF